This T cell receptor (beta chain) was retrieved from a study of T-cell memory formation after mild COVID-19. Overall study findings and caveats: Later expanders leaned toward CD4+, whereas clones contracting from day 15 to 85 were balanced CD4/CD8. A subset of responding clones appeared in pre-infection memory, suggesting cross-reactive memory joined.

Amplification by 5'RACE using constant-segment primers produced TCR alpha and TCR beta cDNA libraries that carried sample barcodes and UMIs. TCRdb ran MiXCR on the 5' RACE reads and lists one entry per CDR3 protein. The data contain approximately 390,000 distinct CDR3 sequences, around a sixth of them singletons. The CDR3 extends over 16 amino acids. J was trimmed by 0 bases and V by 3 bases; bases with no gene match: 3. Germline CDR1 MDHEN, CDR2 SYDVKM. As to this clonotype: The antigen is undetermined.

The sequenced material came from PBMCs or a T cell subset sorted from them (not recorded which). The chain uses TRBV28 and TRBJ2-3, with 10 bases matching TRBD1. The sequence was collected from a man younger than 35 who had mild COVID-19 (a few samples of this study predate the infection). Cell type and time point are not known. The CDR3 protein is CASSLTGGFSTDTQYF. The CDR3 coding sequence is TGTGCCAGCAGTTTGACAGGGGGCTTTAGCACAGATACGCAGTATTTT.